This T cell receptor beta chain originates from a study of blood T cell repertoires in COVID-19. Authors' methods: For nucleated cells, counts were estimated from reference gene primer amplification. Measured with immunoSEQ multiplex PCR; TCRdb has only the in-frame clones, and not every one. The D gene and trimming were derived from the DNA, and the V and J assignments and clone size from that table. The sample holds roughly 170,000 clones, roughly nine tenths seen once. Germline CDR1 and CDR2: SEHNR and FQNEAQ (reference sequence). The V end was cut by 4 bases, the J end by 6 bases, with 17 bases between. CDR3 length: 15 amino acids.

This receptor was obtained from a man aged 55 to 70 with acute or convalescent COVID-19. The genes are TRBV7-9 and TRBJ2-3; the D is unclear. Sequenced material: peripheral blood. The CDR3 sequence is CASSSIHTSGDTQYF. CDR3 DNA: TGTGCCAGCAGCTCGATCCACACCTCCGGGGATACGCAGTATTTT.